This T cell receptor beta chain originates from a study of blood T cell repertoires in COVID-19. The CDR3 totals 14 residues. The V segment lost 6 bases and the J segment 6 bases; nucleotides outside the gene matches: 3. Germline CDR1 is MNHEY and CDR2 is SVGAGI. Original methodology: From reference gene primer amplification, estimates of nucleated cell counts were derived. TCRdb keeps only in-frame clones here, not all; method: immunoSEQ multiplex PCR. V and J calls and clone size come straight from that table; D and trimming were deduced from the DNA. Altogether fewer than 55,000 clones are present, around 68% being singletons, with the ten largest covering just under 9%.

This TCR came from a woman in her 70s with acute or convalescent COVID-19. This sequence joins TRBV6-5 and TRBJ2-3; 13 bases fit TRBD2. Sequencing was performed on peripheral blood. The CDR3: CASSGLAGDDTQYF. The CDR3 coding sequence is TGTGCCAGCAGCGGACTAGCGGGGGACGATACGCAGTATTTT.